What follows describes a single TCR beta chain. The sample is drawn from a study of blood T cell repertoires in COVID-19. Background on the study: The United States, Italy and Spain were the sources of the acute and convalescent COVID-19 samples. From T cells, B-cell-depleted T cells, or PBMCs came the material, which was cDNA or gDNA.

How the authors handled the data: Amplifying reference gene primers gave estimates of nucleated cell counts. Method: immunoSEQ multiplex PCR; TCRdb's copy keeps in-frame clones and lacks some. That table gives V, J and clone size, and the DNA gave D and trimming. The data show about 110,000 clones, with 84% seen just once and around 15% held by the top ten. V lost 2 bases and J lost 1; bases outside the gene matches: 3. The germline V gene has CDR1 MNHNS and CDR2 SASEGT. The CDR3 consists of 17 residues. The chain uses TRBV6-1 and TRBJ2-2; 11 nucleotides match TRBD1. This clonotype originated in a woman aged 55-70 years with acute or convalescent COVID-19. The specimen sequenced was peripheral blood. CDR3: CASSELGTGGNTGELFF. CDR3 in DNA: TGTGCCAGCAGTGAACTGGGGACAGGGGGGAACACCGGGGAGCTGTTTTTT.